The subject of this entry is one T cell receptor (beta chain). Its antigen is unknown. The sample comes from a study of T cell clonotyping in hematopoietic cell transplantation. Study-wide background: Recipients' pretransplant samples followed cytoreduction. Broader study findings: Pathologically expanded recipient clonotypes increased progressively from day 30 to day 180 as diversity fell.

Assay: immunoSEQ multiplex PCR; the TCRdb copy retains only in-frame clones and omits some. This table has tens of thousands of clones, 85% to 95% appearing once. Time point meaning: recipient sample about 28 days before transplant, after cytoreduction. This CDR3 has 16 amino acids. The V and J ends lost 3 bases and 2 bases, in that order; junction bases with no gene match: 8. Germline CDR1 KGHSH, CDR2 LQKENI. Sequencing used peripheral blood mononuclear cells, obtained before stem cell transplant. This TCR was sampled from a man in his forties with chronic myeloid leukemia. Some clones in this sample may be carry-over from other donors' samples. J is TRBJ2-5 and V is TRBV18, with 8 positions matching TRBD1. CDR3 in DNA: TGTGCCAGCTCACCCGGACAGGGATTCACTCAAGAGACCCAGTACTTC. As protein: CASSPGQGFTQETQYF. Variable domain in full (rest from reference TRBV18 and TRBJ2-5): NAGVMQNPRHLVRRRGQEARLRCSPMKGHSHVYWYRQLPEEGLKFMVYLQKENIIDESGMPKERFSAEFPKEGPSILRIQQVVRGDSAAYFCASSPGQGFTQETQYFGPGTRLLVL.